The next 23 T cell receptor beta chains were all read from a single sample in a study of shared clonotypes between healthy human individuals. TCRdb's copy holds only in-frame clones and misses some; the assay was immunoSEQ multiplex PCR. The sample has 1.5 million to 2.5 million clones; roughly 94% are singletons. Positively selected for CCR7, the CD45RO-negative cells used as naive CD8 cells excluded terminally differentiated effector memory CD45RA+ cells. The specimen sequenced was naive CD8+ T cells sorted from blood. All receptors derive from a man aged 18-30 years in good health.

The CDR3 loop is CASRDPVGGNYGYTF. In nucleotides, the CDR3 is TGCGCCAGCAGGGACCCGGTGGGAGGGAACTATGGCTACACCTTC. The J gene is TRBJ1-2, the V gene TRBV10-2; D call uncertain. The CDR3 consists of 15 residues. V was shortened by 6 bases and J by 2 bases, with 16 bases between the two germline ends. The germline CDR1 and CDR2 sequences are WSHSY and SAAADI.

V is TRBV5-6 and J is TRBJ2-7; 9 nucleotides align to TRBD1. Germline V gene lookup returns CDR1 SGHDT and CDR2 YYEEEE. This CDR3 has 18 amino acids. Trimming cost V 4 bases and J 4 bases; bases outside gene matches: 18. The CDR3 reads CASSRGATGGSPGYEQYF. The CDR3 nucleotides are TGTGCCAGCAGCCGAGGGGCGACAGGGGGGAGTCCGGGATACGAGCAGTACTTC.

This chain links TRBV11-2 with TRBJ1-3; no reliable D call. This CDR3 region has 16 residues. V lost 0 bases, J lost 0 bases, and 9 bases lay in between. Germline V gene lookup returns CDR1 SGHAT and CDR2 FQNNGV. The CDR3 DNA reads TGTGCCAGCAGCTTAGATCCGGCGGCCTCTGGAAACACCATATATTTT. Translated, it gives CASSLDPAASGNTIYF.

The CDR3 region is CASSYSGSRTDTQYF. The CDR3 DNA reads as TGTGCCAGCAGTTATAGTGGGTCACGCACAGATACGCAGTATTTT. This sequence joins TRBV6-5 and TRBJ2-3; D not certain. The CDR3 length is 15 residues. CDR1 and CDR2 from the germline V gene are MNHEY and SVGAGI. V was cut by 3 bases and J by 1 base, with 11 bases left in between.

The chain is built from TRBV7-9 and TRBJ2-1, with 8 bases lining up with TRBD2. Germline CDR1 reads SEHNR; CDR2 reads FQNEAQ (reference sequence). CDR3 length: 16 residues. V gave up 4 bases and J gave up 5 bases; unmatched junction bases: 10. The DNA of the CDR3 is TGTGCCAGCAGCTCCGTGGCGGGAGGCCGTCACAATGAGCAGTTCTTC. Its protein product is CASSSVAGGRHNEQFF.

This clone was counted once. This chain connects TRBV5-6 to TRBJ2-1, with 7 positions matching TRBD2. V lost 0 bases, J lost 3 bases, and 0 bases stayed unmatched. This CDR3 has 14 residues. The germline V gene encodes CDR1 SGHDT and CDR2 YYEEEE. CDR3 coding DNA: TGTGCCAGCAGCTTGGGGGAGGGCTACAATGAGCAGTTCTTC. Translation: CASSLGEGYNEQFF.

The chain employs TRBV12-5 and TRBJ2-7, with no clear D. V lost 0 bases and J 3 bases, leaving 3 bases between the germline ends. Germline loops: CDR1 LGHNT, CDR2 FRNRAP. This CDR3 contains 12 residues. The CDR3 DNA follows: TGTGCTAGTGGTTTGGTAGTCTACGAGCAGTACTTC. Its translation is CASGLVVYEQYF. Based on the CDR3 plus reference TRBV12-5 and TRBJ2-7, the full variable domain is DARVTQTPRHKVTEMGQEVTMRCQPILGHNTVFWYRQTMMQGLELLAYFRNRAPLDDSGMPKDRFSAEMPDATLATLKIQPSEPRDSAVYFCASGLVVYEQYFGPGTRLTVT.

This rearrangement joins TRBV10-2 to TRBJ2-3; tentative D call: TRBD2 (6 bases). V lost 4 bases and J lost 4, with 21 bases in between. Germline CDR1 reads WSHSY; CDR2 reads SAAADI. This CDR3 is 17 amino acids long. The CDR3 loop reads CASSAPLAPEGPDTQYF. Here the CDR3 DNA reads TGCGCCAGCAGTGCACCTCTAGCGCCCGAGGGCCCAGATACGCAGTATTTT.

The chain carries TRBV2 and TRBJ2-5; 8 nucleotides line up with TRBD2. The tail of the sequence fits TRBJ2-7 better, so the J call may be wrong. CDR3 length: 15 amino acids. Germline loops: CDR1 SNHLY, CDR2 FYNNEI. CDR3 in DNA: TGTGCCAGCAGTCCGCCTAGCGGGTCTTCCTACGAGCAGTACTTC. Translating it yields CASSPPSGSSYEQYF.

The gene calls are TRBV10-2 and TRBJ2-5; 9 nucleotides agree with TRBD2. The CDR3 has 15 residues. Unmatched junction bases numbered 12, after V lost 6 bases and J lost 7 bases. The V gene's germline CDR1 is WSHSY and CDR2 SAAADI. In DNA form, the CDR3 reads TGCGCCAGCAGAATGGGCGGGAGGGGTGGGTGGACCCAGTACTTC. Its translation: CASRMGGRGGWTQYF.

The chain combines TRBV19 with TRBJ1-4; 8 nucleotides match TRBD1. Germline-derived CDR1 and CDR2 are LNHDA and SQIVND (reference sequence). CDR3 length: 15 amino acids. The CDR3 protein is CATCKTGVTNEKLFF. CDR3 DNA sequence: TGTGCTACCTGTAAGACAGGGGTAACTAATGAAAAACTGTTTTTT.

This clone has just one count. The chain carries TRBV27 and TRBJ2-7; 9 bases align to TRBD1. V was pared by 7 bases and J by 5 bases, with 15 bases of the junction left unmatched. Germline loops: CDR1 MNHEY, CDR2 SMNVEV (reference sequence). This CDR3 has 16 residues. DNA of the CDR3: TGTGCCAGCACCAAACAAGGGACAGGGAGGGGGCACGAGCAGTACTTC. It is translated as CASTKQGTGRGHEQYF.

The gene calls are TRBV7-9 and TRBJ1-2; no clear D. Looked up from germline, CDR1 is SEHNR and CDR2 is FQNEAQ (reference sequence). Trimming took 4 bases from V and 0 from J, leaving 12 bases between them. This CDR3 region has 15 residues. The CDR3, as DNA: TGTGCCAGCAGCTCTCAGCTTACAGCTAACTATGGCTACACCTTC. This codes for CASSSQLTANYGYTF.

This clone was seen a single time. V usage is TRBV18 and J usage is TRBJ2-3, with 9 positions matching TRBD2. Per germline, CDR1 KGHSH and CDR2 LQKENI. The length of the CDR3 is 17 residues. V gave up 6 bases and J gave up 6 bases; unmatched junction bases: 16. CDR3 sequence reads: CASSLTVAGENGDTQYF. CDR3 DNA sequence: TGTGCCAGCTCGCTAACCGTAGCGGGAGAAAACGGGGATACGCAGTATTTT.

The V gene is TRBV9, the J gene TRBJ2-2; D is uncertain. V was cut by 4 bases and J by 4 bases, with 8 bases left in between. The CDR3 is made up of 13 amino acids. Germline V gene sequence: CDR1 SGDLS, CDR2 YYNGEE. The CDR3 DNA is TGTGCCAGCAGCCCCACATCCACCGGGGAGCTGTTTTTT. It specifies CASSPTSTGELFF.

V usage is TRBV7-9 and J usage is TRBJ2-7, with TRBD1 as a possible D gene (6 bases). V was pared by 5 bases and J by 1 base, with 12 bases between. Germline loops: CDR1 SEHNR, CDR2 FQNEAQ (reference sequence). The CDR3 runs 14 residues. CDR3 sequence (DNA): TGTGCCAGCAGCCCTAGTGACAGGTCCTACGAGCAGTACTTC. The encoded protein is CASSPSDRSYEQYF.

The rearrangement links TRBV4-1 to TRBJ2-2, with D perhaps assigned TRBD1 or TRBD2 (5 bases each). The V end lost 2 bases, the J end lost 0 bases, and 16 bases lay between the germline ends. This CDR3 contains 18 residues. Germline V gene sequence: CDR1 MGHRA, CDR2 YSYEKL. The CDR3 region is CASSQLPGTDANTGELFF. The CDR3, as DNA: TGCGCCAGCAGCCAACTGCCAGGGACCGACGCGAACACCGGGGAGCTGTTTTTT.

CDR3 DNA sequence: TGTGCCAGCAGCTCGCATACTAGTGACGCTCGCAATGAGCAGTTCTTC. It is translated as CASSSHTSDARNEQFF. The chain employs TRBV11-2 and TRBJ2-1; perhaps TRBD2 as D (5 bases). The CDR3 is 16 amino acids. Deletions cut 4 bases from V and 6 bases from J, with 19 bases between. Germline CDR1 is SGHAT and CDR2 is FQNNGV.

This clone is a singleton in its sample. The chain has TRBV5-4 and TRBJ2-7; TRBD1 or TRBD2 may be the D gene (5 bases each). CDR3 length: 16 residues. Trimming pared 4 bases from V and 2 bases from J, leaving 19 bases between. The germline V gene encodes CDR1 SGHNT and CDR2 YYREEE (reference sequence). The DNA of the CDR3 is TGTGCCAGCAGCCCGTGGGCCGGGACGGTAACCTACGAGCAGTACTTC. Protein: CASSPWAGTVTYEQYF.

CDR3 nucleotide sequence: TGTGCCATCAGTGCCCCAGACCAAGGCAATGAGCAGTTCTTC. Translation: CAISAPDQGNEQFF. The chain recombines TRBV10-3 with TRBJ2-1; D unresolved. Germline CDR1 ENHRY, CDR2 SYGVKD. The CDR3 runs 14 residues. The V and J ends lost 4 bases and 6 bases respectively, with 13 bases between them.

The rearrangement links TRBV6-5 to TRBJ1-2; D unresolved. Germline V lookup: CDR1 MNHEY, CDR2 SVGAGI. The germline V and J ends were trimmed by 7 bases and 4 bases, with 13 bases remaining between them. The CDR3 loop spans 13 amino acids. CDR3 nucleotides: TGTGCCAGCACCGAGGACGGGGTCTATGGCTACACCTTC. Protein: CASTEDGVYGYTF.

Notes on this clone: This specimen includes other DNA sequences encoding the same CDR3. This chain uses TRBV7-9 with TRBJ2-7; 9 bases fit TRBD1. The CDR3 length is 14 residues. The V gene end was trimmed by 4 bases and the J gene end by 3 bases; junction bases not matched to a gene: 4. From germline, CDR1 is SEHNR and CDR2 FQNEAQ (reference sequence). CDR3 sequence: CASSSGDRDYEQYF. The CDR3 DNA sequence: TGTGCCAGCAGCTCGGGGGACAGGGACTACGAGCAGTACTTC.

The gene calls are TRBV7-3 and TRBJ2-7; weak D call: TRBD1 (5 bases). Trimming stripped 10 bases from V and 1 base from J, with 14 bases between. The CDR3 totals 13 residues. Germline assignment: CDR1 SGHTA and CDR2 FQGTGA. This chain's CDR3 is CAMCGAVSYEQYF. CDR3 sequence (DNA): TGTGCCATGTGTGGGGCAGTTTCCTACGAGCAGTACTTC.